Below, 13 T cell receptor beta chains from the same sample are listed, as sequenced in a study of siplizumab effects on memory and regulatory T cells. Clones were read by immunoSEQ multiplex PCR, and TCRdb kept only the in-frame ones, dropping some. The sample includes 45,000 to 60,000 clones, roughly nine tenths seen only once; the top ten take approximately 0.35%. The sequenced sample consisted of naive CD8+ T cells sorted from blood. Receptors were obtained from a human donor in good health.

The CDR3 spells CASSPNPGTGDGKLFF. DNA for the CDR3: TGCGCCAGCAGCCCTAACCCTGGGACAGGAGATGGAAAACTGTTTTTT. This chain links TRBV4-1 with TRBJ1-4; 8 bases agree with TRBD1. The CDR3 covers 16 residues. V shed 4 bases and J 10 bases; nucleotides not matched to a gene: 14. Germline CDR1 and CDR2: MGHRA and YSYEKL.

In DNA form, the CDR3 reads TGTGCCAGCAGCGCGGAAGCGGGACCCAGGGTTCCGAGTGGCTACACCTTC. It codes for CASSAEAGPRVPSGYTF. This chain joins TRBV9 and TRBJ1-2; D is perhaps TRBD1 (5 bases). Trimming pared 3 bases from V and 7 bases from J, leaving 25 bases between. The CDR3 has 17 residues. Germline V gene sequence: CDR1 SGDLS, CDR2 YYNGEE.

The V gene is TRBV7-6, the J gene TRBJ2-7; 11 bases map to TRBD2. The CDR3 runs to 13 residues. The V segment lost 4 bases and the J segment 7 bases; nucleotides outside the gene matches: 3. Germline V gene lookup returns CDR1 SGHVS and CDR2 FNYEAQ. The CDR3 DNA follows: TGTGCCAGCAGCTCATGGACTAGCGGGGAGCAGTACTTC. Translating it yields CASSSWTSGEQYF.

The rearrangement uses TRBV7-9 and TRBJ2-3; D might be TRBD1 (5 bases). V was pared by 5 bases and J by 0 bases, with 6 bases between. From germline, CDR1 is SEHNR and CDR2 FQNEAQ (reference sequence). The CDR3 sequence is 13 residues long. The chain's CDR3 is CASSDSSTDTQYF. The CDR3 DNA sequence: TGTGCCAGCAGCGACAGTAGCACAGATACGCAGTATTTT.

The sample holds one count of this clone. This rearrangement joins TRBV27 to TRBJ2-5; 7 bases are a match to TRBD2. The V gene end was trimmed by 5 bases and the J gene end by 2 bases; junction bases not matched to a gene: 11. The CDR3 contains 16 residues. The germline V gene encodes CDR1 MNHEY and CDR2 SMNVEV (reference sequence). The CDR3 DNA is TGTGCCAGCAGTCCCCTTAGCGGGTCTTTTCAAGAGACCCAGTACTTC. Translation gives CASSPLSGSFQETQYF.

The V gene is TRBV29-1, the J gene TRBJ1-1; 8 nucleotides match TRBD1. V gave up 7 bases and J gave up 5 bases; unmatched junction bases: 6. CDR1 SQVTM and CDR2 ANQGSEA come from the germline V gene. The CDR3 extends over 12 amino acids. The CDR3 bases are TGCAGCGCACAGGGGGTCTCTACTGAAGCTTTCTTT. Protein product: CSAQGVSTEAFF.

The V call is TRBV5-1, the J call TRBJ2-3, with D perhaps given as TRBD1 or TRBD2 (5 bases each). V was cut by 6 bases and J by 0 bases, with 11 bases left in between. The germline CDR1 and CDR2 sequences are SGHRS and YFSETQ. This CDR3 region has 14 residues. CDR3 protein: CASMPEGSTDTQYF. The CDR3 region has the DNA TGCGCCAGCATGCCTGAGGGGAGCACAGATACGCAGTATTTT.

This chain joins TRBV19 and TRBJ2-1; TRBD2 agrees at 7 bases. This CDR3 has 13 amino acids. CDR1 LNHDA and CDR2 SQIVND come from the germline V gene (reference sequence). V dropped 7 bases and J dropped 4; count of bases not matched to a gene: 4. CDR3 residues: CASIASGYNEQFF. As DNA, the CDR3 is TGTGCCAGTATAGCTAGCGGATACAATGAGCAGTTCTTC. Using reference TRBV19 and TRBJ2-1 for the parts outside the CDR3, the full variable domain is DGGITQSPKYLFRKEGQNVTLSCEQNLNHDAMYWYRQDPGQGLRLIYYSQIVNDFQKGDIAEGYSVSREKKESFPLTVTSAQKNPTAFYLCASIASGYNEQFFGPGTRLTVL.

The chain carries TRBV2 and TRBJ2-7; tentative D call: TRBD1 (6 bases). The V end lost 3 bases, the J end lost 5 bases, and 14 bases lay between the germline ends. CDR3 size: 14 residues. CDR1 SNHLY and CDR2 FYNNEI come from the germline V gene. As DNA, the CDR3 is TGTGCCAGCAGTGACCAGGGGCAGGTCCACGAGCAGTACTTC. Translation: CASSDQGQVHEQYF.

The chain links TRBV2 to TRBJ1-5, with D uncertain. V was pared by 0 bases and J by 7 bases, with 22 bases between. Germline values: CDR1 SNHLY, CDR2 FYNNEI. This CDR3 is built from 18 residues. Written as DNA, the CDR3 is TGTGCCAGCAGTGAAGCGCAAGGGTCTCCAGTTAGAGGACAGCCCCAGCATTTT. This codes for CASSEAQGSPVRGQPQHF.

This chain joins TRBV4-2 and TRBJ1-2, with D possibly matching TRBD1 (5 bases). Looked up from germline, CDR1 is LGHNA and CDR2 is YNFKEQ. Trimming removed 1 base from V and 1 base from J, with 16 bases in between. This CDR3 has 17 amino acids. CDR3 in DNA: TGTGCCAGCAGCCAAGCGGCGGGGGTTCCACTTAACTATGGCTACACCTTC. Its protein product is CASSQAAGVPLNYGYTF.

The rearrangement links TRBV5-8 to TRBJ2-7; D gene uncertain. The CDR3 sequence is 10 residues long. In germline, CDR1 is SGHTS, CDR2 YDEGEE. V was cut by 1 base and J by 6 bases, with 2 bases left in between. The CDR3 is CASSLSEQYF. Here the CDR3 DNA reads TGTGCCAGCAGCTTGTCCGAGCAGTACTTC. The variable domain in full, completed from reference TRBV5-8 and TRBJ2-7, reads EAGVTQSPTHLIKTRGQQATLRCSPISGHTSVYWYQQALGLGLQFLLWYDEGEERNRGNFPPRFSGRQFPNYSSELNVNALELEDSALYLCASSLSEQYFGPGTRLTVT.

The J gene is TRBJ2-1, the V gene TRBV7-8; TRBD2 is a possible D gene (5 bases). The CDR3 totals 15 residues. The V and J ends lost 4 bases and 5 bases respectively, with 15 bases between them. Germline CDR1 is SGHVS and CDR2 is FQNEAQ. This CDR3 reads CASSSLSGLDNEQFF. As DNA, the CDR3 is TGTGCCAGCAGCTCACTCAGCGGCCTGGACAATGAGCAGTTCTTC.